This passage covers 28 T cell receptor beta chains from one sample sequenced in a study of T cells in tumors after PD-1 blockade. Profiling relied on immunoSEQ multiplex PCR, and the TCRdb table lists in-frame clones only, not all of them. The sample has 45,000 to 60,000 clones, 81% seen once. The sample in question was PBMCs, obtained before anti-PD-1 treatment. Every receptor here comes from a human donor with basal cell carcinoma.

This clone showed up just a few times. The chain combines TRBV5-4 with TRBJ1-3, with D unclear. The CDR3 is 15 residues long. V was pared by 0 bases and J by 4 bases, with 11 bases between. Germline CDR1 reads SGHNT; CDR2 reads YYREEE (reference sequence). CDR3 protein: CASSLGGIRGNTIYF. The CDR3 coding sequence is TGTGCCAGCAGCTTGGGGGGTATCAGAGGAAACACCATATATTTT.

The chain joins TRBV7-8 to TRBJ1-2; 9 nucleotides line up with TRBD1. The V segment lost 3 bases and the J segment 4 bases; nucleotides outside the gene matches: 3. CDR1 is SGHVS, CDR2 FQNEAQ, per germline. The CDR3 is 14 amino acids. The CDR3 DNA sequence: TGTGCCAGCAGCTTCCCGGGACAGGGCTATGGCTACACCTTC. Translation: CASSFPGQGYGYTF.

The chain is built from TRBV30 and TRBJ1-1; no clear D. The CDR3 contains 14 residues. Trimming left V 2 bases short and J 4 bases short, with 14 bases between. Germline-derived CDR1 and CDR2 are GTSNPN and SVGIG (reference sequence). The CDR3 spells CAWSRLGRSTEAFF. For the CDR3, the DNA is TGTGCCTGGAGTAGGTTGGGCAGGAGCACTGAAGCTTTCTTT.

The V call is TRBV24-1, the J call TRBJ2-1; D is possibly TRBD1 (6 bases). The CDR3 has 17 residues. Looked up from germline, CDR1 is KGHDR and CDR2 is SFDVKD. Trimming removed 3 bases from V and 2 bases from J, with 16 bases in between. As DNA, the CDR3 is TGTGCCACCAGTGATCCAAGGCAGGGGCCCACCTACAATGAGCAGTTCTTC. Protein product: CATSDPRQGPTYNEQFF.

This rearrangement joins TRBV5-1 to TRBJ1-2, with unresolved D. CDR1 is SGHRS and CDR2 is YFSETQ in the germline V gene. The ends were cut back, 4 bases at V and 2 bases at J, with 15 bases in the middle. This CDR3 comprises 15 residues. For the CDR3, the DNA is TGCGCCAGCAGCCGAGAGAGGGCGCCGAACTATGGCTACACCTTC. Protein product: CASSRERAPNYGYTF.

The chain has TRBV19 and TRBJ2-7; D is unclear. Germline loops: CDR1 LNHDA, CDR2 SQIVND (reference sequence). With 0 bases removed from V and 0 bases from J, the gap between germline ends came to 3 bases. CDR3 length: 13 residues. CDR3 region: CASSIEVSYEQYF. The CDR3 nucleotides are TGTGCCAGTAGTATAGAAGTCTCCTACGAGCAGTACTTC.

The chain has TRBV7-9 and TRBJ2-7; perhaps TRBD2 as D (6 bases). The CDR3 runs to 14 residues. Germline CDR1 and CDR2: SEHNR and FQNEAQ (reference sequence). V lost 3 bases, J lost 6 bases, and 15 bases lay in between. Here the CDR3 DNA reads TGTGCCAGCAGCTTCCGGGACTCCCCCAGCGAGCAGTACTTC. Protein product: CASSFRDSPSEQYF.

V usage is TRBV30 and J usage is TRBJ1-6; D call uncertain. The CDR3 runs to 14 residues. Germline-derived CDR1 and CDR2 are GTSNPN and SVGIG (reference sequence). Trimming cost V 2 bases and J 10 bases, with 15 bases left between them. Here the CDR3 DNA reads TGTGCCTGGAGTTATCAAGTAGGCCGCTCACCCCTCCACTTT. Its translation: CAWSYQVGRSPLHF.

The gene calls are TRBV4-1 and TRBJ2-3; either TRBD1 or TRBD2 may supply D (5 bases each). This CDR3 has 20 amino acids. Germline CDR1 and CDR2: MGHRA and YSYEKL. V was cut by 4 bases and J by 2 bases, with 28 bases left in between. CDR3 protein: CASSREIEFRDPLVTDTQYF. The CDR3 DNA reads as TGCGCCAGCAGCCGAGAAATAGAATTCCGGGACCCACTCGTCACAGATACGCAGTATTTT.

V usage is TRBV6-5 and J usage is TRBJ1-3; tentative D call: TRBD1 (6 bases). The CDR3 length is 15 residues. The germline V gene encodes CDR1 MNHEY and CDR2 SVGAGI. V was shortened by 9 bases and J by 0 bases, with 15 bases between the two germline ends. The CDR3: CASTGPAGSGNTIYF. CDR3 sequence (DNA): TGTGCCAGTACAGGGCCCGCAGGCTCTGGAAACACCATATATTTT.

J is TRBJ2-7 and V is TRBV18; TRBD1 or TRBD2 may be the D gene (5 bases each). V was pared by 2 bases and J by 3 bases, with 11 bases between. The length of the CDR3 is 14 residues. CDR1 and CDR2 from the germline V gene are KGHSH and LQKENI. The CDR3 is CASSPGTDNYEQYF. In nucleotides, the CDR3 is TGTGCCAGCTCACCAGGGACGGATAACTACGAGCAGTACTTC.

The rearrangement joins TRBV9 to TRBJ2-7, with D unresolved. CDR3 size: 15 residues. Trimming pared 0 bases from V and 3 bases from J, leaving 13 bases between. Germline assignment: CDR1 SGDLS and CDR2 YYNGEE. The CDR3 spells CASSVASIPDYEQYF. DNA for the CDR3: TGTGCCAGCAGCGTAGCTAGTATTCCGGACTACGAGCAGTACTTC.

This clone was detected once. This chain links TRBV5-5 with TRBJ1-5, with a tentative D call TRBD1 (6 bases). The CDR3 has 15 residues. The germline V gene has CDR1 SGHKS and CDR2 YYEKEE (reference sequence). The germline V and J ends were trimmed by 4 bases and 6 bases, with 17 bases remaining between them. The CDR3 is CASSHVGAGVQPQHF. CDR3 sequence (DNA): TGTGCCAGCAGCCATGTGGGGGCGGGGGTTCAGCCCCAGCATTTT.

V gene TRBV6-5 combines with J gene TRBJ1-4; the match to TRBD1 covers 7 bases. CDR3 length: 14 residues. Trimming at V came to 7 bases and at J to 4 bases, leaving 6 bases not matched to a gene. Germline V gives CDR1 MNHEY, CDR2 SVGAGI. The CDR3 coding sequence is TGTGCCAGCACCCGACAGGGCCTTAATGAAAAACTGTTTTTT. Residues: CASTRQGLNEKLFF.

The chain is built from TRBV7-2 and TRBJ1-1; 7 bases map to TRBD1. CDR1 is SGHTA and CDR2 is FQGNSA in the germline V gene. The CDR3 is 13 residues long. Losses at the gene ends were 4 bases for V and 1 base for J; bases not matched to a gene: 0. CDR3 sequence (DNA): TGTGCCAGCAGCTACAGGGGGAACACTGAAGCTTTCTTT. Protein product: CASSYRGNTEAFF.

This clone was observed a single time. At one of its ends the junction is not consistent with the germline gene, which may arise from a read error. V and J are TRBV7-2 and TRBJ2-7; possibly TRBD2 for D (6 bases). The CDR3 has 15 amino acids. CDR1 SGHTA and CDR2 FQGNSA come from the germline V gene. The CDR3 here is CASSFIWDSSNEQYF. Here the CDR3 DNA reads TGTGCCAGCAGCTTCATATGGGACTCCTCCAACGAGCAGTACTTC.

The chain has TRBV4-2 and TRBJ2-7; 8 bases are a match to TRBD2. The germline V gene has CDR1 LGHNA and CDR2 YNFKEQ. V dropped 0 bases and J dropped 7; count of bases not matched to a gene: 8. There are 15 residues in the CDR3. CDR3 protein: CASSQDVGGASEQYF. In nucleotides, the CDR3 is TGTGCCAGCAGCCAAGATGTCGGGGGGGCGTCAGAGCAGTACTTC.

The chain has TRBV9 and TRBJ1-6; no definite D call. V shed 0 bases and J shed 8 bases, with 6 bases lying between them. Germline CDR1 is SGDLS and CDR2 is YYNGEE. CDR3 size: 13 residues. CDR3 in amino acids: CASSVGSDSPLHF. CDR3 nucleotides: TGTGCCAGCAGCGTAGGGAGTGATTCACCCCTCCACTTT.

V is TRBV10-1 and J is TRBJ1-1; 7 bases agree with TRBD1. Germline CDR1 is WNHNN and CDR2 is SYGVQD (reference sequence). The CDR3 loop spans 17 amino acids. V shed 6 bases, J shed 3 bases, and the junction held 16 bases outside the gene matches. DNA of the CDR3: TGCGCCAGCAGCGAAAGGGCGACAGGGTCGGATTACACTGAAGCTTTCTTT. Amino acids: CASSERATGSDYTEAFF.

The chain links TRBV13 to TRBJ2-1; D may match TRBD1 or TRBD2 (6 bases each). Trimming cost V 6 bases and J 6 bases, with 15 bases left between them. The CDR3 is made up of 14 amino acids. Germline values: CDR1 PRHDT, CDR2 FYEKMQ (reference sequence). The CDR3 nucleotides are TGTGCCAGCAGTACCGGGGGCCCGCTCAATGAGCAGTTCTTC. It specifies CASSTGGPLNEQFF.

V usage is TRBV7-2 and J usage is TRBJ1-1; perhaps TRBD1 as D (5 bases). Germline values: CDR1 SGHTA, CDR2 FQGNSA. V shed 1 base and J shed 4 bases, with 13 bases lying between them. The CDR3 spans 15 residues. The CDR3 DNA sequence: TGTGCCAGCAGCTTAGATGGCGGCAGGGTCACTGAAGCTTTCTTT. It is translated as CASSLDGGRVTEAFF.

The chain employs TRBV2 and TRBJ2-5, with 11 bases matching TRBD2. Germline values: CDR1 SNHLY, CDR2 FYNNEI. The CDR3 is 15 amino acids. V was clipped by 3 bases and J by 1 base; unmatched bases: 1. The CDR3 bases are TGTGCCAGCAGTGACCTAGCGGGGGGCCAAGAGACCCAGTACTTC. It is translated as CASSDLAGGQETQYF.

This chain connects TRBV2 to TRBJ2-7, with a weak D call TRBD1 (5 bases). Germline assignment: CDR1 SNHLY and CDR2 FYNNEI. There are 14 residues in the CDR3. Trimming left V 3 bases short and J 4 bases short, with 13 bases between. CDR3 DNA sequence: TGTGCCAGCAGTGAGGGTCAGGGAAAATACGAGCAGTACTTC. Protein sequence: CASSEGQGKYEQYF.

The chain is built from TRBV2 and TRBJ1-2, with unresolved D. CDR1 and CDR2 from the germline V gene are SNHLY and FYNNEI. This CDR3 spans 13 amino acids. Between the trimmed V and J ends, which lost 4 bases and 6 bases, there was a span of 12 bases. The CDR3 reads CASSGTGLDGYTF. Here the CDR3 DNA reads TGTGCCAGCAGTGGGACCGGTCTAGATGGCTACACCTTC.

This clone was seen just once. This chain links TRBV12-3 or TRBV12-4 with TRBJ2-2; D unresolved. The length of the CDR3 is 13 residues. V was clipped by 4 bases and J by 5 bases, with 8 bases between them. CDR3 DNA sequence: TGTGCCAGCAGTTCCCCACCGACCGGGGAGCTGTTTTTT. It encodes CASSSPPTGELFF.

The J gene is TRBJ1-6, the V gene TRBV7-2, with D possibly being TRBD1 (5 bases). V lost 2 bases to trimming and J lost 9 bases, with 17 bases between them. CDR1 SGHTA and CDR2 FQGNSA come from the germline V gene. CDR3 size: 16 residues. CDR3 sequence reads: CASSLRAGPQGSPLHF. As DNA, the CDR3 is TGTGCCAGCAGCTTAAGGGCAGGACCCCAGGGTTCACCCCTCCACTTT.

The chain joins TRBV19 to TRBJ1-1, with TRBD1 as a possible D gene (5 bases). The CDR3 length is 16 residues. V dropped 1 base and J dropped 4 bases, with 16 bases sitting between them. Germline-derived CDR1 and CDR2 are LNHDA and SQIVND (reference sequence). CDR3 region: CASSIGAAGLGTEAFF. CDR3 nucleotide sequence: TGTGCCAGTAGTATAGGAGCCGCAGGGCTGGGCACTGAAGCTTTCTTT.

V and J are TRBV5-1 and TRBJ1-3, with a possible D match to TRBD1 (6 bases). CDR1 SGHRS and CDR2 YFSETQ come from the germline V gene. Trimming pared 4 bases from V and 0 bases from J, leaving 8 bases between. This CDR3 contains 14 residues. In nucleotides, the CDR3 is TGCGCCAGCAGCCTACAGGGCTCTGGAAACACCATATATTTT. Protein: CASSLQGSGNTIYF.